The clone carrying this TCR delta chain was observed a handful of times. This specimen comes from a study of gamma-delta chains in newborns, infants, children. Study overall: Polyclonal expansion of innate γδ T cells after birth follows microbial exposure.

This CDR3 is 14 amino acids long. Looked up from germline, CDR1 is TVYSNPD and CDR2 is GDNSRS (reference sequence). The ends lost 2 bases at V and 2 bases at J; junction bases unmatched: 0. TCRdb called clones from the reads again using CATT. The sample gives 950 to 1,500 delta-chain clones, 3% to 4.5% of which show up once; 20% to 30% is in the top ten. This sequence originates from a child who was a newborn, infant or young child, either healthy, febrile or measles-vaccinated (not recorded which). Sequencing was performed on blood. The chain joins TRDV3 to TRDJ3; 7 bases fit TRDD3. The CDR3 region is CAFGDTWDTRQMFF. DNA of the CDR3: TGTGCCTTTGGGGATACCTGGGACACCCGACAGATGTTTTTC.